This T cell receptor beta chain was captured by sequencing in a study of T cell repertoires in cytomegalovirus infection. The wider study: Public TCR beta signatures marked donors with CMV infection and the matching HLA.

Trimming at V came to 2 bases and at J to 8 bases, leaving 10 bases not matched to a gene. Germline loops: CDR1 SGDLS, CDR2 YYNGEE. The CDR3 contains 16 residues. The study, taken as a whole, reports: The cumulative frequency of public TCR beta families distinguished individuals who carried CMV together with the relevant HLA.

Of note for this clonotype: Its antigen remains unidentified.

TCRdb redid the calling of the reads with MiXCR, one entry per CDR3 protein. Among fewer than 400,000 distinct CDR3 sequences listed, less than 20% were seen once. The material sequenced was PBMCs. The chain carries TRBV9 and TRBJ2-2, with 9 bases lining up with TRBD1. The sequence derives from a human donor in good health (CMV status not recorded). Some clones in this sample may be carry-over from other donors' samples. In DNA form, the CDR3 reads TGTGCCAGCAGCGTTTCCGGGACAGGGAGTTATGGGGAGCTGTTTTTT. This codes for CASSVSGTGSYGELFF.